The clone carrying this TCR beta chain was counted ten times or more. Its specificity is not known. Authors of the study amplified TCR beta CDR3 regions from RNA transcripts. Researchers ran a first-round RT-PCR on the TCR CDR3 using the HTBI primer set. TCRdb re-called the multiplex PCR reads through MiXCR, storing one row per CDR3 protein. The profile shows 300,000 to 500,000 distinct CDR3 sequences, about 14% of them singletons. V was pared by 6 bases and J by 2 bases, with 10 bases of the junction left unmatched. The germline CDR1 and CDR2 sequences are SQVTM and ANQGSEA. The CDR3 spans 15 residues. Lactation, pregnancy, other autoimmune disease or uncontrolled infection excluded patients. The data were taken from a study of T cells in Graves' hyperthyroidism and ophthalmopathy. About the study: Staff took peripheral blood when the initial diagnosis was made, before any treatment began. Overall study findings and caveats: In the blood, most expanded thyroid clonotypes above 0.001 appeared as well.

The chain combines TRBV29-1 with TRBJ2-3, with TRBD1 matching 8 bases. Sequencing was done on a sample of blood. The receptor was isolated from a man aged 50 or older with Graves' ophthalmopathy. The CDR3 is CSVIAHRGDTDTQYF. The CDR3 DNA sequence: TGCAGCGTCATTGCCCACAGGGGGGACACAGATACGCAGTATTTT.